Below are 9 T cell receptor beta chains sequenced from a single sample in a study of blood T cell repertoires in COVID-19. Sequenced by immunoSEQ multiplex PCR; TCRdb stores in-frame clones only, minus some. The sample holds approximately 75,000 clones, around 84% seen once. The sample comprised peripheral blood. Receptors were obtained from a woman aged 80 or over with acute or convalescent COVID-19.

V and J are TRBV5-6 and TRBJ1-5; possibly TRBD1 for D (6 bases). The germline V and J ends were trimmed by 2 bases and 5 bases, with 17 bases remaining between them. The CDR3 length is 16 residues. CDR1 and CDR2 from the germline V gene are SGHDT and YYEEEE. The CDR3 bases are TGTGCCAGCAGCTTAGGGGCCGGGGGGGCCTATCAGCCCCAGCATTTT. Encoded protein: CASSLGAGGAYQPQHF.

About this clone itself: Other DNA sequences of this sample code for an identical CDR3. The chain joins TRBV6-5 to TRBJ1-3; D possibly corresponds to TRBD1 (6 bases). CDR1 and CDR2 (germline): MNHEY, SVGAGI. The CDR3 runs to 14 residues. V lost 6 bases and J 4 bases, leaving 13 bases between the germline ends. The CDR3 here is CASSPPGTGNTIYF. For the CDR3, the DNA is TGTGCCAGCAGCCCCCCTGGGACAGGAAACACCATATATTTT.

V is TRBV6-5 and J is TRBJ2-7; 12 nucleotides line up with TRBD2. Trimming took 4 bases from V and 2 from J; bases not matched to a gene: 3. The V gene's germline CDR1 is MNHEY and CDR2 SVGAGI. There are 15 residues in the CDR3. The CDR3 nucleotides are TGTGCCAGCAGTTTGACTAGCGGGGGCCCCTACGAGCAGTACTTC. Its translation is CASSLTSGGPYEQYF.

CDR3 loop: CASSETENTEAFF. In nucleotides, the CDR3 is TGTGCCAGCAGTGAAACAGAAAACACTGAAGCTTTCTTT. The V gene is TRBV6-4, the J gene TRBJ1-1; D not certain. This CDR3 comprises 13 residues. The ends were cut back, 3 bases at V and 2 bases at J, with 7 bases in the middle. Looked up from germline, CDR1 is MRHNA and CDR2 is SNTAGT.

The gene calls are TRBV13 and TRBJ2-2; a weak D match, TRBD1 (6 bases). CDR1 PRHDT and CDR2 FYEKMQ come from the germline V gene (reference sequence). Trimming cost V 4 bases and J 2 bases, with 11 bases left between them. The CDR3 consists of 15 residues. The chain's CDR3 is CASSSDSINTGELFF. CDR3 in DNA: TGTGCCAGCAGCTCGGACAGCATCAACACCGGGGAGCTGTTTTTT.

The genes are TRBV12-3 or TRBV12-4 and TRBJ2-7, with a possible D match to TRBD1 (6 bases). The ends were cut back, 5 bases at V and 3 bases at J, with 11 bases in the middle. The CDR3 runs 13 residues. As DNA, the CDR3 is TGTGCCAGCAGTCTTCTACAGGGCTACGAGCAGTACTTC. Protein product: CASSLLQGYEQYF.

This chain links TRBV5-5 with TRBJ2-2; D is perhaps TRBD1 (6 bases). The length of the CDR3 is 17 residues. Germline values: CDR1 SGHKS, CDR2 YYEKEE (reference sequence). V was shortened by 2 bases and J by 0 bases, with 14 bases between the two germline ends. The CDR3 nucleotides are TGTGCCAGCAGCTTTTTGAGTCGACAGGCGAACACCGGGGAGCTGTTTTTT. It yields the protein CASSFLSRQANTGELFF.

This chain joins TRBV6-5 and TRBJ1-6; D unclear. With 2 bases removed from V and 9 bases from J, the gap between germline ends came to 11 bases. This CDR3 is built from 14 residues. Germline V gives CDR1 MNHEY, CDR2 SVGAGI. The CDR3 DNA follows: TGTGCCAGCAGTTACGGGCTGAGTAGTTCACCCCTCCACTTT. This gives the protein CASSYGLSSSPLHF.

This sequence joins TRBV6-5 and TRBJ2-7; 8 nucleotides line up with TRBD1. Germline CDR1 and CDR2: MNHEY and SVGAGI. V dropped 2 bases and J dropped 2; count of bases not matched to a gene: 5. The CDR3 spans 15 residues. The CDR3 loop reads CASSYRDRLTYEQYF. The CDR3 bases are TGTGCCAGCAGTTACCGGGACAGGTTGACCTACGAGCAGTACTTC.